A single sample gave rise to the 30 T cell receptor beta chains below, sequenced in a study of T cell responses to AZD1222 COVID-19 vaccine. Measured with immunoSEQ multiplex PCR; TCRdb has only the in-frame clones, and not every one. The sample lists 150,000 to 200,000 clones, around 93% occurring once. The specimen was peripheral blood, collected on day 0 of AZD1222 vaccination. These receptors originate from an adult in good health.

The rearrangement joins TRBV7-9 to TRBJ2-5, with TRBD2 matching over 12 bases. The germline gives CDR1 SEHNR, CDR2 FQNEAQ (reference sequence). The junction had 5 bases not matched to a gene; V was cut back by 5 bases and J by 4 bases. CDR3 length: 15 residues. CDR3 in amino acids: CASSRTSGEGETQYF. CDR3 bases: TGTGCCAGCAGCCGGACTAGCGGGGAGGGAGAGACCCAGTACTTC.

The gene calls are TRBV6-2 or TRBV6-3 and TRBJ2-3; possible D gene TRBD2, 5 bases. The germline CDR1 and CDR2 sequences are MNHEY and SVGEGT. V lost 2 bases, J lost 7 bases, and 10 bases lay in between. The CDR3 length is 13 residues. As DNA, the CDR3 is TGTGCCAGCAGTTACGATAGGAGGCATACGCAGTATTTT. It yields the protein CASSYDRRHTQYF.

This chain connects TRBV6-5 to TRBJ1-5; D not certain. Looked up from germline, CDR1 is MNHEY and CDR2 is SVGAGI. V dropped 4 bases and J dropped 5 bases, with 15 bases sitting between them. CDR3 length equals 15 residues. CDR3 sequence (DNA): TGTGCCAGCAGTTTAGGTACCGGACGGGATCAGCCCCAGCATTTT. Translating it yields CASSLGTGRDQPQHF.

This chain links TRBV19 with TRBJ2-1, with 16 nucleotides matching TRBD2. The CDR3 is 15 residues long. Germline V CDR1 and CDR2: LNHDA, SQIVND (reference sequence). V dropped 5 bases and J dropped 6; count of bases not matched to a gene: 1. For the CDR3, the DNA is TGTGCCAGTAGTGGGACTAGCGGGGGGGGCAATGAGCAGTTCTTC. Amino acid sequence: CASSGTSGGGNEQFF. Combining the CDR3 with reference TRBV19 and TRBJ2-1 gives the whole variable domain DGGITQSPKYLFRKEGQNVTLSCEQNLNHDAMYWYRQDPGQGLRLIYYSQIVNDFQKGDIAEGYSVSREKKESFPLTVTSAQKNPTAFYLCASSGTSGGGNEQFFGPGTRLTVL.

This clone was seen just once. The genes are TRBV5-1 and TRBJ1-2; 7 bases match TRBD1. CDR3 length: 14 residues. From germline, CDR1 is SGHRS and CDR2 YFSETQ. The junction had 12 bases not matched to a gene; V was cut back by 2 bases and J by 11 bases. Here the CDR3 DNA reads TGCGCCAGCAGCTTCTCCGGACAGGAGAGGCCTTACACCTTC. It translates to CASSFSGQERPYTF.

The chain has TRBV29-1 and TRBJ2-1, with 7 bases lining up with TRBD2. The CDR3 loop spans 14 amino acids. J lost 7 bases, V lost 7 bases, and 13 bases had no gene match. The germline CDR1 and CDR2 sequences are SQVTM and ANQGSEA. The CDR3 DNA follows: TGCAGCGCATCAGCGGGAAGTAGACTAAATGAGCAGTTCTTC. Encoded protein: CSASAGSRLNEQFF.

The chain has TRBV6-1 and TRBJ1-2, with D possibly being TRBD1 (6 bases). This CDR3 region has 16 residues. From germline, CDR1 is MNHNS and CDR2 SASEGT. V lost 1 base and J lost 4, with 16 bases in between. Here the CDR3 DNA reads TGTGCCAGCAGTGAAGGGGCCGGGGGCGCTGGCTATGGCTACACCTTC. Amino acid sequence: CASSEGAGGAGYGYTF.

This chain uses TRBV18 with TRBJ2-3; D gene uncertain. Between the trimmed V and J ends, which lost 3 bases and 2 bases, there was a span of 9 bases. The CDR3 covers 14 residues. Germline V gene lookup returns CDR1 KGHSH and CDR2 LQKENI. DNA of the CDR3: TGTGCCAGCTCACCTCCAGTTAACACAGATACGCAGTATTTT. Translation: CASSPPVNTDTQYF.

The chain combines TRBV19 with TRBJ2-7, with D perhaps TRBD1 (6 bases). The ends were cut back, 3 bases at V and 2 bases at J, with 14 bases in the middle. From germline, CDR1 is LNHDA and CDR2 SQIVND (reference sequence). The CDR3 runs to 15 residues. The CDR3 nucleotides are TGTGCCAGTAGTATCTCCGGGACACAAACCTACGAGCAGTACTTC. Residues: CASSISGTQTYEQYF.

J is TRBJ1-6 and V is TRBV6-6; 8 positions match TRBD1. This CDR3 spans 15 amino acids. Unmatched junction bases numbered 7, after V lost 5 bases and J lost 7 bases. The germline gives CDR1 MNHNY, CDR2 SVGAGI (reference sequence). The CDR3 here is CASSPHRGENSPLHF. The CDR3 coding sequence is TGTGCCAGCAGTCCACACAGGGGGGAGAATTCACCCCTCCACTTT.

This chain connects TRBV29-1 to TRBJ1-4, with 10 bases aligning to TRBD1. V shed 3 bases, J shed 8 bases, and the junction held 6 bases outside the gene matches. CDR3 length: 14 residues. Germline values: CDR1 SQVTM, CDR2 ANQGSEA. The CDR3 DNA is TGCAGCGTTGATCCGACAGGGGGCGGGGAAAAACTGTTTTTT. This encodes CSVDPTGGGEKLFF.

This sequence joins TRBV27 and TRBJ1-5; the D is unclear. V was shortened by 6 bases and J by 0 bases, with 3 bases between the two germline ends. The CDR3 loop spans 12 amino acids. Germline V gives CDR1 MNHEY, CDR2 SMNVEV (reference sequence). The CDR3 loop reads CASRRSNQPQHF. CDR3 DNA: TGTGCCAGCAGGCGTAGCAATCAGCCCCAGCATTTT.

The genes are TRBV28 and TRBJ2-2; D gene uncertain. Germline CDR1 reads MDHEN; CDR2 reads SYDVKM. The CDR3 spans 11 residues. V gave up 6 bases and J gave up 4 bases, with 3 bases separating them. CDR3 protein: CASSTTGELFF. The CDR3 DNA follows: TGTGCCAGCAGCACCACCGGGGAGCTGTTTTTT.

The chain couples TRBV9 to TRBJ2-2; weak D call: TRBD2 (6 bases). This CDR3 spans 16 amino acids. The germline V gene has CDR1 SGDLS and CDR2 YYNGEE. V lost 4 bases to trimming and J lost 3 bases, with 16 bases between them. The CDR3 nucleotides read TGTGCCAGCAGCCCAAACGCGGGGCATTACACCGGGGAGCTGTTTTTT. Translation gives CASSPNAGHYTGELFF.

The genes are TRBV6-2 or TRBV6-3 and TRBJ2-7; D may be TRBD1 or TRBD2 (5 bases each). The V gene lost 0 bases and the J gene lost 7 bases, with 7 bases spanning the gap. The CDR3 length is 12 residues. The germline gives CDR1 MNHEY, CDR2 SVGEGT. The CDR3, as DNA: TGTGCCAGCAGTTACTCATGGGGGGAGCAGTACTTC. Amino acid sequence: CASSYSWGEQYF.

The CDR3 nucleotides are TGTGCCCAGGAGTCTGATGCCGGAAACACCATATATTTT. Amino acid sequence: CAQESDAGNTIYF. This chain uses TRBV2 with TRBJ1-3; D unresolved. Per the germline V gene, CDR1 is SNHLY and CDR2 is FYNNEI. With 11 bases removed from V and 4 bases from J, the gap between germline ends came to 15 bases. The CDR3 length is 13 residues.

This clone was detected only once. Written as DNA, the CDR3 is TGTGCCAGCAGCCCAGGGGTGCCTGAAGCTTTCTTT. Its protein product is CASSPGVPEAFF. The rearrangement joins TRBV12-3 or TRBV12-4 to TRBJ1-1, with D possibly matching TRBD1 (6 bases). The CDR3 contains 12 residues. V lost 6 bases to trimming and J lost 6 bases, with 11 bases between them.

This chain uses TRBV7-3 with TRBJ1-1; D remains unclear. V was cut by 0 bases and J by 7 bases, with 9 bases left in between. Germline V CDR1 and CDR2: SGHTA, FQGTGA. This CDR3 is 13 amino acids long. The CDR3 DNA reads as TGTGCCAGCAGCTTAACCCCGGTTAGTGAAGCTTTCTTT. This codes for CASSLTPVSEAFF.

The gene calls are TRBV6-6 and TRBJ2-5; TRBD2 matches 16 bases. V was pared by 6 bases and J by 1 base, with 17 bases of the junction left unmatched. Germline V gives CDR1 MNHNY, CDR2 SVGAGI (reference sequence). This CDR3 is 21 amino acids long. Here the CDR3 DNA reads TGTGCCAGCAGCCGCAAGGGCGCCGGGACTAGCGGGGGGGGCTCCCAAGAGACCCAGTACTTC. This translates into CASSRKGAGTSGGGSQETQYF.

This clone occurred once. The V call is TRBV30, the J call TRBJ2-7, with D possibly TRBD1 on 5 matching bases. Germline V gene lookup returns CDR1 GTSNPN and CDR2 SVGIG (reference sequence). This CDR3 is 13 amino acids long. V was pared by 4 bases and J by 0 bases, with 10 bases between. CDR3 DNA sequence: TGTGCCTGGAACAGGCGTTACTCCTACGAGCAGTACTTC. Translated: CAWNRRYSYEQYF. Based on the CDR3 plus reference TRBV30 and TRBJ2-7, the full variable domain is SQTIHQWPATLVQPVGSPLSLECTVEGTSNPNLYWYRQAAGRGLQLLFYSVGIGQISSEVPQNLSASRPQDRQFILSSKKLLLSDSGFYLCAWNRRYSYEQYFGPGTRLTVT.

As DNA, the CDR3 is TGTGCCTGGGGAACCGGGACAGGGGGGCAGCCCCAGCATTTT. Translation: CAWGTGTGGQPQHF. The genes are TRBV30 and TRBJ1-5, with 11 bases lining up with TRBD1. Germline V lookup: CDR1 GTSNPN, CDR2 SVGIG (reference sequence). Germline trimming cut 5 bases from V and 7 bases from J; bases unmatched to any gene: 7. CDR3 size: 14 residues.

This rearrangement joins TRBV5-1 to TRBJ2-2; D remains ambiguous. The CDR3 consists of 15 residues. The germline V gene has CDR1 SGHRS and CDR2 YFSETQ. Trimming removed 3 bases from V and 3 bases from J, with 12 bases in between. In DNA, the CDR3 is TGCGCCAGCAGCTCGGATGGCAGAGACACCGGGGAGCTGTTTTTT. Its translation: CASSSDGRDTGELFF.

The chain employs TRBV5-1 and TRBJ2-1; D remains ambiguous. Germline lookup yields CDR1 SGHRS and CDR2 YFSETQ. The CDR3 spans 12 residues. The V end was cut by 0 bases, the J end by 6 bases, with 4 bases between. This chain's CDR3 is CASSLVPNEQFF. In DNA form, the CDR3 reads TGCGCCAGCAGCTTGGTGCCCAATGAGCAGTTCTTC.

This chain uses TRBV12-3 or TRBV12-4 with TRBJ1-6; D not resolved. V dropped 1 base and J dropped 14 bases, with 12 bases sitting between them. The CDR3 is made up of 13 amino acids. CDR3 amino acids: CASSLERPGALHF. The DNA for the CDR3 is TGTGCCAGCAGTTTAGAACGGCCTGGGGCCCTCCACTTT.

This chain connects TRBV2 to TRBJ1-6; D remains unclear. Trimming removed 6 bases at V and 14 bases at J, with 23 bases between. The CDR3 contains 15 residues. The V gene's germline CDR1 is SNHLY and CDR2 FYNNEI. CDR3 protein: CASREKRTLLRTLHF. CDR3 in DNA: TGTGCCAGCAGGGAAAAGAGGACTCTCCTAAGGACCCTCCACTTT.

This chain uses TRBV10-3 with TRBJ1-6, with D perhaps TRBD1 (6 bases). Germline-derived CDR1 and CDR2 are ENHRY and SYGVKD. The length of the CDR3 is 14 residues. Trimming cost V 5 bases and J 7 bases, with 12 bases left between them. The CDR3 protein is CAISPGHGNSPLHF. CDR3 DNA sequence: TGTGCCATCAGTCCGGGACACGGGAATTCACCCCTCCACTTT.

This chain connects TRBV6-5 to TRBJ1-3; tentatively, D is TRBD1 (5 bases). This CDR3 has 13 amino acids. Germline lookup yields CDR1 MNHEY and CDR2 SVGAGI. Trimming left V 7 bases short and J 3 bases short, with 10 bases between. The CDR3 region is CASTGDGGNTIYF. The CDR3 DNA reads as TGTGCCAGCACCGGGGACGGTGGAAACACCATATATTTT.

The gene calls are TRBV12-3 or TRBV12-4 and TRBJ1-2, with TRBD1 as a possible D gene (5 bases). The CDR3 length is 13 residues. Trimming left V 2 bases short and J 6 bases short, with 10 bases between. CDR3 residues: CASSLRGTDGYTF. Written as DNA, the CDR3 is TGTGCCAGCAGTTTACGGGGGACGGATGGCTACACCTTC.

The V call is TRBV24-1, the J call TRBJ2-3; D unclear. V dropped 5 bases and J dropped 0 bases, with 5 bases sitting between them. The CDR3 loop spans 13 amino acids. Germline V lookup: CDR1 KGHDR, CDR2 SFDVKD. The CDR3 is CATSAQSTDTQYF. In DNA, the CDR3 is TGTGCCACCAGTGCGCAGAGCACAGATACGCAGTATTTT.

V and J are TRBV14 and TRBJ2-3, with 9 bases identical to TRBD1. The junction had 9 bases not matched to a gene; V was cut back by 5 bases and J by 6 bases. Germline V gene data show CDR1 as SGHDN and CDR2 as FVKESK. The CDR3 runs to 15 residues. The CDR3 sequence is CASSTGTGRSDTQYF. The DNA of the CDR3 is TGTGCCAGCAGCACTGGGACAGGGCGTTCCGATACGCAGTATTTT.